This T cell receptor beta chain came from a study of regulatory T cells in long-lasting Graves disease. Time point: newly diagnosed GD, antithyroid drugs for less than 3 months. PBMC-extracted RNA yielded the TCR library. As collected, the peripheral blood samples measured 7.5 to 9 milliliters each and went into EDTA tubes. Both iRepertoire HTBI primers and Arm-PCR of CDR3 regions were used to build the TCR beta libraries. TCRdb re-called the multiplex PCR reads with MiXCR, one entry per CDR3 protein. The repertoire holds 200,000 to 250,000 distinct CDR3 sequences, with roughly 19% as singletons. Trimming pared 0 bases from V and 7 bases from J, leaving 6 bases between. The CDR3 consists of 12 residues. The germline gives CDR1 SGHAT, CDR2 FQNNGV. These sequences were also reported in another study, on T cells in Graves' hyperthyroidism and ophthalmopathy.

The sample was peripheral blood mononuclear cells (PBMCs), taken at new diagnosis, from a patient treated with antithyroid drugs. This receptor was taken from a woman aged 25 to 39 with Graves disease. The chain joins TRBV11-2 to TRBJ2-5, with D uncertain. CDR3 protein: CASSLDRGTQYF. CDR3 in DNA: TGTGCCAGCAGCTTAGATCGAGGGACCCAGTACTTC.